This T cell receptor (beta chain) stems from a study of OX40 agonist ivuxolimab in advanced cancers. Study-wide context: Treatment received earlier with anti-PD-1, anti-PD-L1 or anti-CTLA-4 agents was allowed, and over 35% had some. Three patients had partial responses: one hepatocellular carcinoma, two cutaneous melanoma.

Germline values: CDR1 MNHEY, CDR2 SVGAGI. V trimming: 2 bases; J trimming: 4 bases; junction bases outside the gene matches: 4. The CDR3 extends over 15 amino acids. This clone was observed a single time. Generated by immunoSEQ multiplex PCR, the TCRdb table keeps only in-frame clones and is missing some. The sample contains 65,000 to 95,000 clones, around 90% of which appear only once. The chain is built from TRBV6-5 and TRBJ2-7; 11 bases fit TRBD2. Material: CD4+ or CD8+ T cells sorted from blood, obtained in a trial of the OX40 agonist ivuxolimab. This clonotype originated in an adult with an advanced solid tumor such as melanoma, head and neck, liver or kidney cancer. The CDR3 sequence is CASSYALAGGYEQYF. Written as DNA, the CDR3 is TGTGCCAGCAGTTACGCTCTAGCGGGAGGATACGAGCAGTACTTC.